This T cell receptor beta chain is drawn from a study of identical twins. CDR3 length: 15 residues. The V gene's germline CDR1 is SGHRS and CDR2 YFSETQ. TCRdb re-called the 5' RACE reads through MiXCR, storing one row per CDR3 protein. The data hold around 1.7 million distinct CDR3 sequences, with around a third observed a single time. General observations from the study: Analyses of zero insertions could be partly confounded by invariant MAIT and iNKT cells. Models underestimated TCR alpha sharing (out-of-frame) in monozygotic twins. Reduced insertions were recorded for abundant cord blood beta clonotypes, with no such pattern in memory repertoires.

Worth noting for this clonotype: What it recognizes is unknown.

The material sequenced was cord blood. This clonotype originated in a newborn girl in good health. The genes are TRBV5-1 and TRBJ2-1; 8 bases map to TRBD1. The tail of the sequence fits TRBJ2-7 better, so the J call may be wrong. The CDR3 loop is CASSLRRGLKYEQYF. CDR3 nucleotides: TGCGCCAGCAGCTTACGCAGGGGGCTAAAGTACGAGCAGTACTTC.